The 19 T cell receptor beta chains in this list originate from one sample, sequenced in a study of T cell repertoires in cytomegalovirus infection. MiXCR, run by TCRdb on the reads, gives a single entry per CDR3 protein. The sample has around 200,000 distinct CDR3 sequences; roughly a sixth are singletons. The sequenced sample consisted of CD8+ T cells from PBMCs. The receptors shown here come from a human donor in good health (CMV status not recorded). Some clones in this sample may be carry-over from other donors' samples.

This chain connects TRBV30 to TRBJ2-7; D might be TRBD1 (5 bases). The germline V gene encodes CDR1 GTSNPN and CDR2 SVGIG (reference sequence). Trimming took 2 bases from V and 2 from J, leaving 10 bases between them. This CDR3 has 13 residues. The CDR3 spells CAWSKLGPYEQYF. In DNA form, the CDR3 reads TGTGCCTGGAGTAAGCTGGGGCCCTACGAGCAGTACTTC.

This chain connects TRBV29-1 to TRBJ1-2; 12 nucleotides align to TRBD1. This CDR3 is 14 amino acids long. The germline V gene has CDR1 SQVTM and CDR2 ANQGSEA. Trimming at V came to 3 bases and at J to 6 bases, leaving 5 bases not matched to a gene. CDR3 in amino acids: CSVDLGQGANGYTF. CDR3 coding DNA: TGCAGCGTTGATCTGGGACAGGGGGCGAATGGCTACACCTTC.

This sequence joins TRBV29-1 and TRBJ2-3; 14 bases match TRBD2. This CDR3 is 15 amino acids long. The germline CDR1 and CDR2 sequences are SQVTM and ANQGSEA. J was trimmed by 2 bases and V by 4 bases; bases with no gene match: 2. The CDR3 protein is CSVAGLAGVTDTQYF. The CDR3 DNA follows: TGCAGCGTTGCGGGACTAGCGGGGGTCACAGATACGCAGTATTTT.

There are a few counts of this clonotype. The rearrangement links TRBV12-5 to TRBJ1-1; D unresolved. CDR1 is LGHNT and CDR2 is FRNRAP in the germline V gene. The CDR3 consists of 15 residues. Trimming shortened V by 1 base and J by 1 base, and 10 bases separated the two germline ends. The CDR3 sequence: CASGLGGLENTEAFF. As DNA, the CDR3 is TGTGCTAGTGGTTTGGGGGGTTTGGAGAACACTGAAGCTTTCTTT.

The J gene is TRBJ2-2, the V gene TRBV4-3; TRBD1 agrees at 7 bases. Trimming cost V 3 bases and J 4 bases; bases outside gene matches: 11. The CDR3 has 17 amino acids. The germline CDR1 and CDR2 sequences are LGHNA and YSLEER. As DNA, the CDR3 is TGCGCCAGCAGCCAGAGGGGTAGGGGGCGCGTCACCGGGGAGCTGTTTTTT. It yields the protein CASSQRGRGRVTGELFF.

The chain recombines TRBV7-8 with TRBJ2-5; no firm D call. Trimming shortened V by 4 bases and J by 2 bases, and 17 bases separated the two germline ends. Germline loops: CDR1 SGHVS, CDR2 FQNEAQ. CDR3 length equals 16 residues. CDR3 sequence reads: CASSSTKARSQETQYF. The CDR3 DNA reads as TGTGCCAGCAGCTCAACAAAGGCGCGGTCTCAAGAGACCCAGTACTTC.

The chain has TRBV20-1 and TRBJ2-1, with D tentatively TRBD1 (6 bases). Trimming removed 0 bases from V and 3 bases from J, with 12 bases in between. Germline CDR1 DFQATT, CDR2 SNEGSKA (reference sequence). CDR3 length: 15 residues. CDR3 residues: CSARDGQLGYNEQFF. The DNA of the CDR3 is TGCAGTGCTAGAGATGGACAGTTAGGCTACAATGAGCAGTTCTTC.

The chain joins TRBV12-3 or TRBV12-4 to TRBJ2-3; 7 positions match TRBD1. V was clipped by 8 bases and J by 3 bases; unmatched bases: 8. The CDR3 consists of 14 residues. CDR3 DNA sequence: TGTGCCAGCGGACAACAGGGGACGACAGATACGCAGTATTTT. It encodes CASGQQGTTDTQYF.

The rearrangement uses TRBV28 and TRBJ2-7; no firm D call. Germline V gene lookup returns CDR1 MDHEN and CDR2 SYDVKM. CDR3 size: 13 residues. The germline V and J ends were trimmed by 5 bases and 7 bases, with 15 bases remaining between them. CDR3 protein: CASSPVQGIEQYF. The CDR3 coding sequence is TGTGCCAGCAGTCCAGTACAAGGGATAGAGCAGTACTTC.

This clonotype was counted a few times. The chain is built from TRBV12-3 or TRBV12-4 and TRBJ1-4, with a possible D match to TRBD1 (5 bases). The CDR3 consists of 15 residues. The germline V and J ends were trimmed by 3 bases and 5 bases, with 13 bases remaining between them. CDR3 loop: CASSLAGGMNEKLFF. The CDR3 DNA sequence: TGTGCCAGCAGTTTGGCTGGGGGGATGAATGAAAAACTGTTTTTT.

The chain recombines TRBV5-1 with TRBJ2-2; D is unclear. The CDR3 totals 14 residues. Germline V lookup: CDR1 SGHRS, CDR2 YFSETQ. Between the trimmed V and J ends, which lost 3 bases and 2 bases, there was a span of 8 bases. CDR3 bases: TGCGCCAGCAGCTGGAAAGATAACACCGGGGAGCTGTTTTTT. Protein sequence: CASSWKDNTGELFF.

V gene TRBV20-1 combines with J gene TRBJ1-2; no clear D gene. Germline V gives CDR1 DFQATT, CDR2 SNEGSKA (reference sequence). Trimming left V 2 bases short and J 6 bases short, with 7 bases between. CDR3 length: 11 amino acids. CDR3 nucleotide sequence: TGCAGTGCTAGATCGGAAGATGGCTACACCTTC. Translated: CSARSEDGYTF.

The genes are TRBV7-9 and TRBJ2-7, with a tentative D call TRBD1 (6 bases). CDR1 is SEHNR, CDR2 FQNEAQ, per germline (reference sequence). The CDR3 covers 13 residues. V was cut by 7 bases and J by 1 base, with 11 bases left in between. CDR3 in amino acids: CASINGTSYEQYF. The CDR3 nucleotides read TGTGCCAGCATTAACGGGACATCCTACGAGCAGTACTTC.

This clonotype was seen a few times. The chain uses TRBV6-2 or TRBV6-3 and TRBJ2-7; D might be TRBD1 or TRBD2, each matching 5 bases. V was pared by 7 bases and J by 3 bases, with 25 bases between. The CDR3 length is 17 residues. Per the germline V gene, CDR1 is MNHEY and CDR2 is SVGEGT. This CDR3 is CASTYLLLGTVNYEQYF. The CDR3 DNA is TGTGCCAGCACCTACTTATTACTCGGGACGGTGAACTACGAGCAGTACTTC.

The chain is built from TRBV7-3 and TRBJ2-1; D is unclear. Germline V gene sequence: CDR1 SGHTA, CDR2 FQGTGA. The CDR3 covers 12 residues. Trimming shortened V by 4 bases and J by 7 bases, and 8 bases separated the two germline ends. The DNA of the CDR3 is TGTGCCAGCAGCTCGGGTGAGAATGAGCAGTTCTTC. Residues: CASSSGENEQFF.

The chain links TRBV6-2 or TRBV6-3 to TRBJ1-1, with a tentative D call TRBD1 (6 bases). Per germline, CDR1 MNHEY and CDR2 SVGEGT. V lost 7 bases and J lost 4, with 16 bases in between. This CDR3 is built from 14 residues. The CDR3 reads CASTNQGWSTEAFF. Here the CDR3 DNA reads TGTGCCAGCACCAATCAGGGGTGGAGCACTGAAGCTTTCTTT.

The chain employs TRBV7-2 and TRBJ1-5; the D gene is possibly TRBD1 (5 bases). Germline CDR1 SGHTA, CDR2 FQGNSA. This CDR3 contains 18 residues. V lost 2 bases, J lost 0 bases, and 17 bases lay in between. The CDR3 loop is CASSLYVSGRYSNQPQHF. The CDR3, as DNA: TGTGCCAGCAGCTTATACGTTTCGGGACGTTATAGCAATCAGCCCCAGCATTTT.

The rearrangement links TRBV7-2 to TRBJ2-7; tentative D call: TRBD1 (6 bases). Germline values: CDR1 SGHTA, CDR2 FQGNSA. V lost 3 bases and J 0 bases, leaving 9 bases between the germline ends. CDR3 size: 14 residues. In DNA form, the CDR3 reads TGTGCCAGCAGCTTCCCGGACAGCTCCTACGAGCAGTACTTC. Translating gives CASSFPDSSYEQYF.

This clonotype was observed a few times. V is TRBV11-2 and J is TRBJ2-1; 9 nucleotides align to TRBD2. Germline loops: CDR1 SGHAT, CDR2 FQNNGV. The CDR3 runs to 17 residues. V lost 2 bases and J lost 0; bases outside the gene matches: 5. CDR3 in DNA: TGTGCCAGCAGCTTATTGCGGGGGGGGTACTCCTACAATGAGCAGTTCTTC. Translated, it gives CASSLLRGGYSYNEQFF.